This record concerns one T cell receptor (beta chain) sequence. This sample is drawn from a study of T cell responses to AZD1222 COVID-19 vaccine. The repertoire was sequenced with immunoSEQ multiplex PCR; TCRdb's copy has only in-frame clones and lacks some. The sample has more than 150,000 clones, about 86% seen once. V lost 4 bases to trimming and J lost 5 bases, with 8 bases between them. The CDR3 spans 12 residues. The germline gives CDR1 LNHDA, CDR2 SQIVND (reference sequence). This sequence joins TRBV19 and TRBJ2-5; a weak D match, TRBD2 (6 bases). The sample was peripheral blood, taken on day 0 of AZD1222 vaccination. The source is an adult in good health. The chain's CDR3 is CASSKGRETQYF. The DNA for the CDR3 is TGTGCCAGTAGTAAGGGGAGGGAGACCCAGTACTTC.